The next 23 T cell receptor beta chains were all read from a single sample in a study of blood T cell repertoires in COVID-19. Using immunoSEQ multiplex PCR, the repertoire was profiled, and TCRdb retains in-frame clones only, with some absent. Among some 200,000 clones listed, under 90% were seen once. Sequences were obtained from PBMCs or T cells enriched from blood (not recorded which). The receptor source for this set is a woman aged 50 to 65 who had been exposed to COVID-19.

This clone was seen a single time. J is TRBJ2-7 and V is TRBV7-8; TRBD1 agrees at 8 bases. From germline, CDR1 is SGHVS and CDR2 FQNEAQ. This CDR3 is built from 17 residues. The J segment lost 2 bases and the V segment lost 2 bases, leaving 11 bases of the junction unmatched. The CDR3 spells CASSLPRTGKETYEQYF. The CDR3 bases are TGTGCCAGCAGCTTACCCCGGACAGGGAAGGAAACCTACGAGCAGTACTTC.

This chain connects TRBV3-1 (or the pseudogene TRBV3-2) to TRBJ1-3, with a weak D call TRBD1 (5 bases). The length of the CDR3 is 15 residues. Germline CDR1 LGHDT, CDR2 YNNKEL (reference sequence). The V end lost 3 bases, the J end lost 1 base, and 10 bases lay between the germline ends. The CDR3 DNA follows: TGTGCCAGCAGCCACGTGACAGCGTCTGGAAACACCATATATTTT. Amino acids: CASSHVTASGNTIYF.

The chain carries TRBV18 and TRBJ2-2; 10 bases line up with TRBD1. V gave up 6 bases and J gave up 6 bases; unmatched junction bases: 10. Germline-derived CDR1 and CDR2 are KGHSH and LQKENI. The CDR3 totals 16 residues. This chain's CDR3 is CASSTRQGARAGELFF. The CDR3 DNA reads TGTGCCAGCTCGACTCGACAGGGGGCAAGGGCCGGGGAGCTGTTTTTT.

The CDR3 loop is CASSQETGHYSGANVLTF. In nucleotides, the CDR3 is TGCGCCAGCAGCCAAGAAACAGGGCACTACTCTGGGGCCAACGTCCTGACTTTC. V is TRBV5-1 and J is TRBJ2-6; D is perhaps TRBD1 (6 bases). The V and J ends lost 4 bases and 0 bases respectively, with 17 bases between them. The length of the CDR3 is 18 residues. CDR1 SGHRS and CDR2 YFSETQ come from the germline V gene.

This clone was seen once. This chain links TRBV6-2 or TRBV6-3 with TRBJ1-2, with a possible D match to TRBD1 (6 bases). Germline CDR1 reads MNHEY; CDR2 reads SVGEGT. This CDR3 comprises 16 residues. V gave up 4 bases and J gave up 4 bases, with 19 bases separating them. CDR3 sequence reads: CASSSSSRTVVYGYTF. The CDR3 bases are TGTGCCAGCAGTTCGTCGTCCCGGACAGTGGTCTATGGCTACACCTTC.

The J gene is TRBJ2-3, the V gene TRBV14, with D perhaps matching TRBD2 (6 bases). CDR1 and CDR2 from the germline V gene are SGHDN and FVKESK. The CDR3 runs 15 residues. V was pared by 1 base and J by 3 bases, with 11 bases between. CDR3 sequence reads: CASSQVGGITDTQYF. CDR3 bases: TGTGCCAGCAGCCAAGTGGGGGGTATAACAGATACGCAGTATTTT.

V gene TRBV30 combines with J gene TRBJ2-5; 7 bases map to TRBD2. CDR3 length: 14 amino acids. Germline V CDR1 and CDR2: GTSNPN, SVGIG (reference sequence). The junction had 8 bases not matched to a gene; V was cut back by 3 bases and J by 4 bases. DNA for the CDR3: TGTGCCTGGAGCCCGGGGGGATTAGGAGAGACCCAGTACTTC. This translates into CAWSPGGLGETQYF.

The chain recombines TRBV2 with TRBJ1-4, with D perhaps matching TRBD1 (6 bases). Germline V CDR1 and CDR2: SNHLY, FYNNEI. Trimming took off 7 bases at V and 4 bases at J, with 10 bases between the two ends. CDR3 length equals 13 residues. CDR3 loop: CASNGQYNEKLFF. The CDR3, as DNA: TGTGCCAGCAATGGACAGTATAATGAAAAACTGTTTTTT.

This clone appeared a single time. V gene TRBV6-5 combines with J gene TRBJ2-7; 10 positions match TRBD1. With 6 bases clipped from V and 6 bases from J, the junction kept 8 bases outside the gene matches. This CDR3 comprises 14 residues. Germline CDR1 and CDR2: MNHEY and SVGAGI. The CDR3 DNA is TGTGCCAGCAGCCCCCGGGACAGGGGAGGCGAGCAGTACTTC. Translation gives CASSPRDRGGEQYF.

The chain is built from TRBV5-1 and TRBJ2-3, with D perhaps TRBD2 (5 bases). CDR1 is SGHRS, CDR2 YFSETQ, per germline. V gave up 0 bases and J gave up 2 bases, with 7 bases separating them. The CDR3 has 14 residues. CDR3 in amino acids: CASSLAGNTDTQYF. Here the CDR3 DNA reads TGCGCCAGCAGCTTGGCGGGGAACACAGATACGCAGTATTTT.

The chain carries TRBV12-3 or TRBV12-4 and TRBJ1-2; D call uncertain. This CDR3 spans 13 amino acids. With 5 bases removed from V and 8 bases from J, the gap between germline ends came to 15 bases. CDR3 DNA sequence: TGTGCCAGCAGTACCCGGAGCCTGAGGGGCTACACCTTC. It encodes CASSTRSLRGYTF.

V is TRBV5-1 and J is TRBJ1-1; 12 bases match TRBD1. Trimming took 0 bases from V and 4 from J; bases not matched to a gene: 7. The CDR3 is 17 amino acids. Germline CDR1 SGHRS, CDR2 YFSETQ. CDR3 sequence (DNA): TGCGCCAGCAGCTTGGGGGACAGGGGGCCGTGGAGCACTGAAGCTTTCTTT. This encodes CASSLGDRGPWSTEAFF.

The rearrangement uses TRBV15 and TRBJ1-2, with D maybe TRBD1 (5 bases). The CDR3 is 15 residues long. Germline-derived CDR1 and CDR2 are LNHNV and YYDKDF (reference sequence). V lost 0 bases and J lost 5, with 13 bases in between. The CDR3 DNA follows: TGTGCCACCAGCAGAGATTTCGGGGGGGAATATGGCTACACCTTC. This translates into CATSRDFGGEYGYTF.

This chain links TRBV12-3 or TRBV12-4 with TRBJ2-1, with D perhaps matching TRBD2 (6 bases). The CDR3 runs to 13 residues. V dropped 5 bases and J dropped 5 bases, with 10 bases sitting between them. The CDR3 nucleotides are TGTGCCAGCAGTCTTTGGGGGGACAATGAGCAGTTCTTC. This sequence encodes CASSLWGDNEQFF.

CDR3 in DNA: TGTGCCAGCAGCTTCTCCAGCGGCAAGACCCAGTACTTC. Translated, it gives CASSFSSGKTQYF. The genes are TRBV7-2 and TRBJ2-5, with D possibly being TRBD2 (5 bases). Germline loops: CDR1 SGHTA, CDR2 FQGNSA. Trimming stripped 3 bases from V and 6 bases from J, with 11 bases between. The CDR3 has 13 residues. Together with reference TRBV7-2 and TRBJ2-5, the CDR3 gives the full variable domain: GAGVSQSPSNKVTEKGKDVELRCDPISGHTALYWYRQSLGQGLEFLIYFQGNSAPDKSGLPSDRFSAERTGGSVSTLTIQRTQQEDSAVYLCASSFSSGKTQYFGPGTRLLVL.

This clone has just a few counts. The chain combines TRBV5-6 with TRBJ1-4, with 9 bases fitting TRBD1. This CDR3 region has 16 residues. CDR1 is SGHDT, CDR2 YYEEEE, per germline. V trimming: 4 bases; J trimming: 2 bases; junction bases outside the gene matches: 6. This CDR3 is CASSIGQGFTNEKLFF. CDR3 sequence (DNA): TGTGCCAGCAGCATCGGACAGGGGTTCACTAATGAAAAACTGTTTTTT.

The chain employs TRBV28 and TRBJ1-5; unclear D gene. Germline-derived CDR1 and CDR2 are MDHEN and SYDVKM. CDR3 length: 16 residues. Trimming removed 1 base from V and 2 bases from J, with 12 bases in between. The CDR3 spells CASSLLAGGGNQPQHF. In DNA, the CDR3 is TGTGCCAGCAGTTTATTGGCAGGCGGGGGCAATCAGCCCCAGCATTTT.

The V and J genes are TRBV27 and TRBJ1-1; unclear D gene. Germline CDR1 MNHEY, CDR2 SMNVEV (reference sequence). This CDR3 is built from 14 residues. V gave up 3 bases and J gave up 2 bases, with 10 bases separating them. In DNA form, the CDR3 reads TGTGCCAGCAGTTTGTATCGGGATAACACTGAAGCTTTCTTT. Encoded protein: CASSLYRDNTEAFF.

This clone was recorded only once. The chain uses TRBV15 and TRBJ2-7; 11 positions match TRBD2. Trimming at V came to 5 bases and at J to 5 bases, leaving 8 bases not matched to a gene. This CDR3 is 15 amino acids long. The germline V gene encodes CDR1 LNHNV and CDR2 YYDKDF (reference sequence). The CDR3 here is CATSQRTSGSNEQYF. CDR3 in DNA: TGTGCCACCAGCCAGAGGACTAGCGGGTCTAACGAGCAGTACTTC.

This clone was seen repeatedly, ten times or more. The chain is built from TRBV29-1 and TRBJ1-6, with TRBD1 as a possible D gene (6 bases). In germline, CDR1 is SQVTM, CDR2 ANQGSEA. CDR3 length: 13 residues. The V end lost 7 bases, the J end lost 4 bases, and 11 bases lay between the germline ends. The DNA of the CDR3 is TGCAGCGCCCGGACAGCGTATAATTCACCCCTCCACTTT. Translating gives CSARTAYNSPLHF. The full variable domain, its missing parts supplied by reference TRBV29-1 and TRBJ1-6, is SAVISQKPSRDICQRGTSLTIQCQVDSQVTMMFWYRQQPGQSLTLIATANQGSEATYESGFVIDKFPISRPNLTFSTLTVSNMSPEDSSIYLCSARTAYNSPLHFGNGTRLTVT.

The chain is built from TRBV19 and TRBJ2-7; 10 nucleotides match TRBD2. Germline V gene sequence: CDR1 LNHDA, CDR2 SQIVND (reference sequence). Trimming removed 4 bases from V and 5 bases from J; junction bases left unmatched: 14. This CDR3 is built from 17 residues. This CDR3 reads CASSTSGGLLIPNEQYF. In DNA form, the CDR3 reads TGTGCCAGTAGTACTAGCGGGGGCCTTCTCATACCTAACGAGCAGTACTTC.

This clone is a singleton in its sample. The chain couples TRBV11-2 to TRBJ1-2; tentatively, D is TRBD1 (6 bases). V was cut by 4 bases and J by 5 bases, with 20 bases left in between. The CDR3 loop spans 16 amino acids. Per germline, CDR1 SGHAT and CDR2 FQNNGV. The CDR3 here is CASSSRRTAIPYGYTF. The CDR3 DNA is TGTGCCAGCAGCTCCCGGAGGACAGCCATACCTTATGGCTACACCTTC.

The rearrangement links TRBV11-2 to TRBJ1-1, with 9 nucleotides matching TRBD1. CDR1 is SGHAT, CDR2 FQNNGV, per germline. The CDR3 runs 14 residues. V lost 4 bases and J lost 4; bases outside the gene matches: 4. The CDR3 sequence: CASSSTGGVTEAFF. CDR3 in DNA: TGTGCCAGCAGCTCAACAGGGGGCGTCACTGAAGCTTTCTTT.